This T cell receptor (beta chain) derives from a study of T cell repertoires in cytomegalovirus infection. At the level of the study: Matching HLA type, along with CMV infection, was indicated by public TCR beta signatures.

Using its own MiXCR run on the reads, TCRdb lists one record per CDR3 protein. Of hundreds of thousands of distinct CDR3 sequences in the sample, 30% to 40% are singletons; the top ten hold around an eighth. Germline CDR1 and CDR2: SGDLS and YYNGEE. CDR3 length equals 15 residues. Between the trimmed V and J ends, which lost 7 bases and 2 bases, there was a span of 16 bases. Concerning this clonotype itself: Its matching antigen is unknown.

This TCR was recovered from a human donor in good health (CMV status not recorded). Some clones in this sample may be carry-over from other donors' samples. The source material was cultured CD8+ T cells from PBMCs, sampled from culture after CMV antigen stimulation. The chain combines TRBV9 with TRBJ2-1; maybe TRBD1 (6 bases). Written as DNA, the CDR3 is TGTGCCAGCGGCCAAAGAGGGGGAGCCTACAATGAGCAGTTCTTC. This translates into CASGQRGGAYNEQFF.